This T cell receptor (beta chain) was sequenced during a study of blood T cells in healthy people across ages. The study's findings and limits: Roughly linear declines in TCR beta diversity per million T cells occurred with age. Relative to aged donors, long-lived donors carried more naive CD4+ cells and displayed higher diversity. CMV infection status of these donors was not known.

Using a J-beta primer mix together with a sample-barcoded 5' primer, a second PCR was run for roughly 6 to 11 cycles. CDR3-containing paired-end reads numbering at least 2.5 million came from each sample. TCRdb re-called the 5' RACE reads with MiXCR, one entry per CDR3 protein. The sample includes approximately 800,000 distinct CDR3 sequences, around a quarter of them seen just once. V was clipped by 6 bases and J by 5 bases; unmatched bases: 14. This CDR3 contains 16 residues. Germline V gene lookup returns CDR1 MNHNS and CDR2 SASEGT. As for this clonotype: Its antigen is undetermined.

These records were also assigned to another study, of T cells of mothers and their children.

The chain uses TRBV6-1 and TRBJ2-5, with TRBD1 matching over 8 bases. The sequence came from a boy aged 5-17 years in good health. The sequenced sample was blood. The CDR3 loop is CASRTEVTGVFETQYF. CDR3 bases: TGTGCCAGCAGGACCGAGGTGACAGGGGTTTTCGAGACCCAGTACTTC.